The 6 T cell receptor beta chains below come from one sample, sequenced in a study of OX40 agonist ivuxolimab in advanced cancers. The data were produced by immunoSEQ multiplex PCR, yet TCRdb's version contains in-frame clones alone and is incomplete. Of about 36,000 clones in the sample, more than 60% were seen once. The sequencing used CD4+ or CD8+ T cells sorted from blood, collected in a trial of the OX40 agonist ivuxolimab. These receptors all come from an adult with an advanced solid tumor such as melanoma, head and neck, liver or kidney cancer.

V gene TRBV9 combines with J gene TRBJ2-7; 9 bases align to TRBD1. J gave up 5 bases and V 4 bases, and 7 bases lay outside the gene matches. CDR3 length: 14 residues. Looked up from germline, CDR1 is SGDLS and CDR2 is YYNGEE. The CDR3 spells CASSPRTGVNEQYF. DNA for the CDR3: TGTGCCAGCAGCCCCCGGACAGGGGTCAACGAGCAGTACTTC.

J is TRBJ1-1 and V is TRBV4-1; D gene unclear. The CDR3 is made up of 15 amino acids. Trimming took off 1 base at V and 1 base at J, with 10 bases between the two ends. Germline CDR1 and CDR2: MGHRA and YSYEKL. CDR3: CASSQVHGKNTEAFF. CDR3 bases: TGCGCCAGCAGCCAAGTTCACGGTAAGAACACTGAAGCTTTCTTT.

The chain carries TRBV2 and TRBJ1-1; D gene uncertain. The CDR3 loop spans 10 amino acids. V was shortened by 7 bases and J by 7 bases, with 7 bases between the two germline ends. In germline, CDR1 is SNHLY, CDR2 FYNNEI. This CDR3 reads CASKGSEAFF. The CDR3, as DNA: TGTGCCAGCAAAGGTAGTGAAGCTTTCTTT.

The rearrangement uses TRBV4-1 and TRBJ2-5; the match to TRBD2 covers 7 bases. Unmatched junction bases numbered 7, after V lost 1 base and J lost 5 bases. This CDR3 comprises 15 residues. Germline V lookup: CDR1 MGHRA, CDR2 YSYEKL. The DNA for the CDR3 is TGCGCCAGCAGCCAAGTCGAGCGGGGATGGGAGACCCAGTACTTC. It yields the protein CASSQVERGWETQYF.

The J gene is TRBJ2-7, the V gene TRBV10-2; 12 bases map to TRBD1. V dropped 4 bases and J dropped 4; count of bases not matched to a gene: 5. The germline gives CDR1 WSHSY, CDR2 SAAADI. The CDR3 consists of 15 residues. CDR3 in amino acids: CASSGRDRGRYEQYF. The CDR3, as DNA: TGCGCCAGCAGTGGAAGGGACAGGGGGCGGTACGAGCAGTACTTC.

The V gene is TRBV2, the J gene TRBJ1-1; D perhaps matches TRBD1 (5 bases). Trimming took 7 bases from V and 1 from J, leaving 10 bases between them. Germline CDR1 SNHLY, CDR2 FYNNEI. The CDR3 loop spans 13 amino acids. This CDR3 is CASTGGENTEAFF. CDR3 DNA: TGTGCCAGCACCGGGGGGGAGAACACTGAAGCTTTCTTT.